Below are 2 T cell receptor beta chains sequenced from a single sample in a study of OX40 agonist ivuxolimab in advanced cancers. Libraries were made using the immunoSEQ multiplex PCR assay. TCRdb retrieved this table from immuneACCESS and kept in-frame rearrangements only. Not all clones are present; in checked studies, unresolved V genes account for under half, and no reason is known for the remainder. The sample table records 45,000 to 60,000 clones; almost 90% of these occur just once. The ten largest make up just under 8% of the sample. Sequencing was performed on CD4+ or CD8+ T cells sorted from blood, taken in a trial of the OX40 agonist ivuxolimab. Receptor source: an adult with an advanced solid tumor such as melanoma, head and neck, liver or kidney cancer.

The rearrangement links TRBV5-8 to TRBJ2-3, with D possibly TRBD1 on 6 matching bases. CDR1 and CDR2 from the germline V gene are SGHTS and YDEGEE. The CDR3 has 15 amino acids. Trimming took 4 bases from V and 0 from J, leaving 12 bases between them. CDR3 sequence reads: CASSRDTSSTDTQYF. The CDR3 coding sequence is TGTGCCAGCAGCCGGGACACCTCGAGCACAGATACGCAGTATTTT.

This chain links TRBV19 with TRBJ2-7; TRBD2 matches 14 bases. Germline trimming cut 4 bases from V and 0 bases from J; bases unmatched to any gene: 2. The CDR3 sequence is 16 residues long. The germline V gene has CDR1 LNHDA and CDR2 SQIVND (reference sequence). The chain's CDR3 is CASSTGTSGSSYEQYF. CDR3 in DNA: TGTGCCAGTAGTACAGGGACTAGCGGGAGCTCCTACGAGCAGTACTTC.